The clone carrying this T cell receptor (beta chain) was found a few times. Its target is unknown. A process of 5'RACE template switching, which added a universal primer site and UMIs, was used to make TCR cDNA. TCRdb itself ran the 5' RACE reads through MiXCR, one entry per CDR3 protein. The sample lists 240,000 or so distinct CDR3 sequences; 6% to 7.5% were seen once. The source of the sample is a study of T cells after yellow fever vaccination. At the level of the study: Each low-cell-number fraction was prepared by means of SMART-Seq v4 Ultra Low Input.

Germline-derived CDR1 and CDR2 are MNHEY and SVGAGI. This CDR3 contains 12 residues. Trimming at V came to 5 bases and at J to 7 bases, leaving 4 bases not matched to a gene. Study-level results: Abundant contaminating clonotypes from the bulk population could appear in FACS-sorted repertoires. Post-booster reappearance was seen for most primary-vaccination clones (nearly 97% CD4, about 88% CD8).

The clonotype originates from a man under 40 who received the YFV17D yellow fever vaccine. Sequencing used CD4+ T cells sorted from PBMCs, obtained 15 days after the yellow fever booster vaccination. The chain employs TRBV6-5 and TRBJ1-2, with TRBD1 identical over 7 bases. The CDR3 coding sequence is TGTGCCAGCAGTATTACAGGGGTTGGCTACACCTTC. Protein: CASSITGVGYTF.